Sequencing of this TCR beta chain was carried out in a study of cytomegalovirus exposure and HLA in healthy donors. Study conclusions and caveats: Later analysis associated a missense DCLRE1C variant with TCR beta V- and J-gene trimming.

CDR1 and CDR2 (germline): SGHRS, YFSETQ. This CDR3 spans 13 amino acids. With 0 bases removed from V and 2 bases from J, the gap between germline ends came to 5 bases. A word on this clone: Its cognate antigen is unknown. The sample has other DNA sequences that encode this CDR3 too.

13 Jbeta primers and 60 Vbeta primers were used for the PCR. In the authors' workflow: Later, tens of millions of unique TCR beta chains were counted in an analysis, and some 9.9 million of them were shared. The method was immunoSEQ multiplex PCR; TCRdb's version includes in-frame clones alone and lacks a portion of them. The DNA was the basis for D and trimming; V, J and clone size are from that table. The sample contains 180,000 or so clones, around 80% of which appear only once. The TCR sequence derives from a man between 18 and 29 years old in good health and CMV-seronegative. V is TRBV5-1 and J is TRBJ1-2; possibly TRBD1 for D (5 bases). Sequenced input: PBMCs. DNA for the CDR3: TGCGCCAGCAGCTTGGGACAGAACTATGGCTACACCTTC. It specifies CASSLGQNYGYTF.